The present entry profiles one T cell receptor beta chain with its context. Its antigen is undetermined. Following a re-call of the 5' RACE reads, TCRdb has one entry per CDR3 protein and lacks DNA. This repertoire comprises about 210,000 distinct CDR3 sequences; its ten largest clones make up 1.5% to 2%. Germline V gives CDR1 LNHDA, CDR2 SQIVND (reference sequence). The CDR3 spans 14 residues. This sample is part of a study of monozygotic twins with inflammatory bowel disease. Study-wide points: Diversity of TCRbeta measured by inverse Simpson was lower in IBD patients than in healthy co-twins. Cells of different T cell subtypes could not be told apart. Limited statistical power may explain no repertoire similarity difference between concordant and discordant twins. In these data, no single strong IBD-associated signal or clonotype received support.

This TCR was sampled from a human donor with ulcerative colitis or Crohn's disease, or a healthy co-twin of an affected twin (not recorded which). V usage is TRBV19 and J usage is TRBJ2-2; with no DNA, the TCRdb D assignment of TRBD2 cannot be verified. The specimen was blood. This CDR3 is CASSTSSVTGELFF.